This entry describes one T cell receptor (beta chain). The ends were cut back, 0 bases at V and 8 bases at J, with 15 bases in the middle. The V gene's germline CDR1 is SGHRS and CDR2 YFSETQ. The CDR3 is 15 residues long. In the original workflow: Quantification of nucleated cells was approximated via reference gene primer amplification. Profiled with immunoSEQ multiplex PCR; TCRdb holds only in-frame clones, not every one. V, J and clone size derive from that table, while D and trimming were established from the DNA sequence. The sample includes 150,000 to 180,000 clones, about four fifths of them seen just once. This sample is drawn from a study of blood T cell repertoires in COVID-19. Whole-study context: Italy, Spain and the United States were the sources of the convalescent and acute COVID-19 samples. From T cells, B-cell-depleted T cells, or PBMCs came the material, which was cDNA or gDNA.

What was sequenced was peripheral blood. J is TRBJ2-1 and V is TRBV5-1, with D tentatively TRBD2 (5 bases). This TCR derives from a woman in her fifties or sixties with acute or convalescent COVID-19. In DNA, the CDR3 is TGCGCCAGCAGCTTGGGGTTAGGAGGCCCCGATGAGCAGTTCTTC. This sequence encodes CASSLGLGGPDEQFF.